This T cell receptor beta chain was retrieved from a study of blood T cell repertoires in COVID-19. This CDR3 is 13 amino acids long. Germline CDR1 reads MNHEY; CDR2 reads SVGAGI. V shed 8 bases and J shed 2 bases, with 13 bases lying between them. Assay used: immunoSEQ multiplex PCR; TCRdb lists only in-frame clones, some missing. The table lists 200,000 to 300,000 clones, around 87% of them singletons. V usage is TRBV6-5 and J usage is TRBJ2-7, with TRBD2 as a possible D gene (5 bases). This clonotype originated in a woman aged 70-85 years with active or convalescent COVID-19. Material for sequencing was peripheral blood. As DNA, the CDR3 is TGTGCCAGCGCCCTCGAGGGAACCTACGAGCAGTACTTC. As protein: CASALEGTYEQYF.